This T cell receptor (beta chain) appears in the sequencing data of a study of cytomegalovirus exposure and HLA in healthy donors. Study-level results: 87-base-pair reads could not separate some V segments, including TRBV6-2 and TRBV6-3. In an earlier analysis, about 87% or about 30%: the productive usage of most TCR beta V segments.

PCR involved 60 Vbeta and 13 Jbeta primers. The table came from immunoSEQ multiplex PCR; TCRdb's copy has only in-frame clones and leaves some out. Here the sample spans around 280,000 clones, roughly 89% being singletons. With 0 bases removed from V and 2 bases from J, the gap between germline ends came to 8 bases. Germline V gene lookup returns CDR1 MNHNS and CDR2 SASEGT. The CDR3 runs 15 residues. Remarks on this clone: Its matching antigen is unknown.

The rearrangement links TRBV6-1 to TRBJ1-5; TRBD1 might be the D (5 bases). Sequenced input: PBMCs. This receptor was identified in a young woman in good health and CMV-seronegative. The CDR3: CASSEASRGNQPQHF. CDR3 nucleotide sequence: TGTGCCAGCAGTGAAGCGAGCAGGGGCAATCAGCCCCAGCATTTT.